A single sample gave rise to the 29 T cell receptor beta chains below, sequenced in a study of OX40 agonist ivuxolimab in advanced cancers. Repertoires were generated with immunoSEQ multiplex PCR, while TCRdb's copy carries only in-frame clones and drops some. The data show some 18,000 clones, roughly 84% seen once. The input for sequencing was CD4+ or CD8+ T cells sorted from blood, taken in a trial of the OX40 agonist ivuxolimab. The receptors originated from an adult with an advanced solid tumor such as melanoma, head and neck, liver or kidney cancer.

The chain employs TRBV6-1 and TRBJ1-5, with no clear D. The CDR3 consists of 15 residues. Germline V gene sequence: CDR1 MNHNS, CDR2 SASEGT. V shed 0 bases and J shed 2 bases, with 8 bases lying between them. CDR3 protein: CASSEAHWGNQPQHF. The CDR3 DNA sequence: TGTGCCAGCAGTGAAGCTCACTGGGGCAATCAGCCCCAGCATTTT.

This chain joins TRBV28 and TRBJ2-7; no reliable D call. Trimming took off 5 bases at V and 9 bases at J, with 14 bases between the two ends. From germline, CDR1 is MDHEN and CDR2 SYDVKM. This CDR3 is built from 12 residues. The CDR3 DNA follows: TGTGCCAGCAGTCCCCTAGGCCCCTGGCAGTACTTC. It specifies CASSPLGPWQYF.

The V gene is TRBV28, the J gene TRBJ2-2; D ambiguous. Germline CDR1 and CDR2: MDHEN and SYDVKM. This CDR3 is 15 amino acids long. Deletions cut 2 bases from V and 0 bases from J, with 7 bases between. The CDR3 is CASSLVRSNTGELFF. CDR3 sequence (DNA): TGTGCCAGCAGTTTAGTCAGATCGAACACCGGGGAGCTGTTTTTT.

The chain links TRBV28 to TRBJ2-7, with TRBD1 identical over 9 bases. J was trimmed by 6 bases and V by 3 bases; bases with no gene match: 9. CDR3 length equals 15 residues. The germline CDR1 and CDR2 sequences are MDHEN and SYDVKM. CDR3 sequence (DNA): TGTGCCAGCAGTTTCCCGTCACAGGGGGCAACCGAGCAGTACTTC. Amino acids: CASSFPSQGATEQYF.

The chain recombines TRBV4-1 with TRBJ2-7; the D is unclear. V was trimmed by 0 bases and J by 4 bases, leaving 13 bases between them. Germline CDR1 and CDR2: MGHRA and YSYEKL. The CDR3 length is 15 residues. This CDR3 is CASSQEATVTYEQYF. Written as DNA, the CDR3 is TGCGCCAGCAGCCAAGAGGCGACGGTAACGTACGAGCAGTACTTC.

The chain carries TRBV13 and TRBJ2-2, with 8 bases lining up with TRBD1. CDR3 length: 16 residues. J gave up 1 base and V 5 bases, and 6 bases lay outside the gene matches. Germline lookup yields CDR1 PRHDT and CDR2 FYEKMQ (reference sequence). The CDR3 here is CASSPTGDQNTGELFF. In DNA form, the CDR3 reads TGTGCCAGCAGCCCGACAGGGGATCAGAACACCGGGGAGCTGTTTTTT.

The chain uses TRBV7-9 and TRBJ1-1; D ambiguous. In germline, CDR1 is SEHNR, CDR2 FQNEAQ (reference sequence). Trimming removed 9 bases from V and 3 bases from J, with 5 bases in between. This CDR3 is 10 amino acids long. For the CDR3, the DNA is TGTGCCAGTCATGACACTGAAGCTTTCTTT. It encodes CASHDTEAFF.

V and J are TRBV6-5 and TRBJ2-7; TRBD1 aligns across 8 bases. J lost 3 bases, V lost 7 bases, and 8 bases had no gene match. Germline V CDR1 and CDR2: MNHEY, SVGAGI. This CDR3 is built from 14 residues. This chain's CDR3 is CASKDGQGLYEQYF. The CDR3 DNA reads TGTGCCAGCAAAGATGGACAGGGACTCTACGAGCAGTACTTC.

This clone has just one count. The CDR3 sequence is CASLYTGELFF. CDR3 nucleotides: TGTGCCAGCCTATATACCGGGGAGCTGTTTTTT. V and J are TRBV6-1 and TRBJ2-2; D not certain. Trimming pared 8 bases from V and 5 bases from J, leaving 6 bases between. The CDR3 has 11 residues. Germline CDR1 is MNHNS and CDR2 is SASEGT.

The chain employs TRBV5-5 and TRBJ2-7; a weak D match, TRBD2 (6 bases). Between the trimmed V and J ends, which lost 1 base and 3 bases, there was a span of 17 bases. Per germline, CDR1 SGHKS and CDR2 YYEKEE (reference sequence). The CDR3 runs to 16 residues. The CDR3 loop reads CASSLFAASESYEQYF. The CDR3 DNA follows: TGTGCCAGCAGCTTGTTCGCGGCTAGCGAGAGCTACGAGCAGTACTTC.

This clone was recorded a few times. The V and J genes are TRBV19 and TRBJ2-7; unclear D gene. Germline V gene lookup returns CDR1 LNHDA and CDR2 SQIVND (reference sequence). V lost 4 bases to trimming and J lost 2 bases, with 12 bases between them. This CDR3 is 14 amino acids long. CDR3 coding DNA: TGTGCCAGTAGTACTGGATACGGAACCTACGAGCAGTACTTC. Its protein is CASSTGYGTYEQYF.

The V gene is TRBV4-2, the J gene TRBJ2-6, with D possibly TRBD1 on 6 matching bases. Trimming pared 4 bases from V and 4 bases from J, leaving 14 bases between. The CDR3 has 16 residues. The germline V gene encodes CDR1 LGHNA and CDR2 YNFKEQ. CDR3 nucleotides: TGTGCCAGCAGCCCTACAGGGACGAGCGGGGCCAACGTCCTGACTTTC. This gives the protein CASSPTGTSGANVLTF.

This clone came up once. This chain joins TRBV30 and TRBJ2-4; no definite D call. V was pared by 2 bases and J by 0 bases, with 8 bases between. The CDR3 runs 14 residues. Germline V CDR1 and CDR2: GTSNPN, SVGIG (reference sequence). CDR3 in DNA: TGTGCCTGGAGTAGTCCCCTAGCCAAAAACATTCAGTACTTC. This encodes CAWSSPLAKNIQYF.

V and J are TRBV28 and TRBJ2-1, with a tentative D call TRBD2 (5 bases). The CDR3 runs to 17 residues. CDR1 is MDHEN, CDR2 SYDVKM, per germline. V shed 5 bases and J shed 4 bases, with 21 bases lying between them. CDR3 bases: TGTGCCAGCAGTGTTCCCCCTCGGGTTCGGGGTTACAATGAGCAGTTCTTC. Amino acid sequence: CASSVPPRVRGYNEQFF.

Concerning this clone itself: This specimen includes other DNA sequences encoding the same CDR3. The J gene is TRBJ2-3, the V gene TRBV15; D uncertain. The ends were cut back, 2 bases at V and 4 bases at J, with 13 bases in the middle. Germline V CDR1 and CDR2: LNHNV, YYDKDF (reference sequence). The CDR3 is 15 residues long. CDR3 coding DNA: TGTGCCACCAGCAGACTCGCGGCTCCCCCAGATACGCAGTATTTT. Translation: CATSRLAAPPDTQYF.

This clone was seen only a few times. This chain uses TRBV6-6 with TRBJ2-3, with unresolved D. The length of the CDR3 is 14 residues. V lost 3 bases and J 0 bases, leaving 7 bases between the germline ends. The V gene's germline CDR1 is MNHNY and CDR2 SVGAGI (reference sequence). The CDR3 loop reads CASSYLGSTDTQYF. CDR3 nucleotide sequence: TGTGCCAGCAGTTATCTAGGGAGCACAGATACGCAGTATTTT.

J is TRBJ2-7 and V is TRBV7-9; no firm D call. V dropped 1 base and J dropped 2 bases, with 9 bases sitting between them. CDR1 SEHNR and CDR2 FQNEAQ come from the germline V gene (reference sequence). The CDR3 is made up of 14 amino acids. In nucleotides, the CDR3 is TGTGCCAGCAGCTTAGGCACTGCAACCTACGAGCAGTACTTC. This translates into CASSLGTATYEQYF.

The chain recombines TRBV7-9 with TRBJ2-3, with D tentatively TRBD1 (5 bases). V dropped 5 bases and J dropped 3 bases, with 15 bases sitting between them. The CDR3 spans 15 residues. CDR1 is SEHNR, CDR2 FQNEAQ, per germline (reference sequence). CDR3 sequence: CASSRAGRGTDTQYF. As DNA, the CDR3 is TGTGCCAGCAGCCGGGCTGGTAGGGGAACAGATACGCAGTATTTT.

This chain links TRBV21-1 with TRBJ1-5; TRBD1 reflects the table's D call only, with no check against the DNA. TRBV21-1 is tagged as a pseudogene. CDR3 length: 14 residues. The CDR3: CASSKGTCNQPQHF. The CDR3 DNA sequence: TGTGCCAGCAGCAAAGGGACATGCAATCAGCCCCAGCATTTT.

The chain recombines TRBV27 with TRBJ2-3; 7 nucleotides align to TRBD1. Looked up from germline, CDR1 is MNHEY and CDR2 is SMNVEV (reference sequence). The V and J ends lost 3 bases and 4 bases, in that order; junction bases with no gene match: 10. The CDR3 length is 16 residues. In nucleotides, the CDR3 is TGTGCCAGCAGTTTTACCGACAGGGTTTTAGCAGATACGCAGTATTTT. This encodes CASSFTDRVLADTQYF.

This chain connects TRBV5-1 to TRBJ1-2; 7 bases fit TRBD1. Germline assignment: CDR1 SGHRS and CDR2 YFSETQ. V lost 1 base to trimming and J lost 6 bases; unmatched junction nucleotides: 3. The CDR3 spans 13 residues. In DNA form, the CDR3 reads TGCGCCAGCAGCTTGACAGGGGCGGATGGCTACACCTTC. Translating it yields CASSLTGADGYTF. Full variable domain (remainder filled in from reference TRBV5-1 and TRBJ1-2): KAGVTQTPRYLIKTRGQQVTLSCSPISGHRSVSWYQQTPGQGLQFLFEYFSETQRNKGNFPGRFSGRQFSNSRSEMNVSTLELGDSALYLCASSLTGADGYTFGSGTRLTVV.

This clone was picked up one time. The J gene is TRBJ2-7, the V gene TRBV7-9; D unresolved. Trimming shortened V by 1 base and J by 5 bases, and 9 bases separated the two germline ends. The V gene's germline CDR1 is SEHNR and CDR2 FQNEAQ (reference sequence). The CDR3 runs to 13 residues. DNA of the CDR3: TGTGCCAGCAGCTTAGGGCTGCCTAACGAGCAGTACTTC. Residues: CASSLGLPNEQYF.

The chain recombines TRBV4-3 with TRBJ2-7; possibly TRBD1 or TRBD2 for D (5 bases each). CDR1 and CDR2 (germline): LGHNA, YSLEER. Trimming left V 1 base short and J 1 base short, with 11 bases between. CDR3 length: 15 amino acids. CDR3 sequence (DNA): TGCGCCAGCAGCCAAGGGGACGGCCATTCCTACGAGCAGTACTTC. Translating it yields CASSQGDGHSYEQYF.

This clone has more than one count but fewer than ten. The V gene is TRBV7-9, the J gene TRBJ2-7, with TRBD1 matching 11 bases. The CDR3 contains 14 residues. Germline assignment: CDR1 SEHNR and CDR2 FQNEAQ (reference sequence). Germline trimming cut 4 bases from V and 9 bases from J; bases unmatched to any gene: 8. CDR3 loop: CASSSRDRGLGQYF. The CDR3 nucleotides are TGTGCCAGCAGCTCCCGGGACAGGGGGTTGGGGCAGTACTTC.

This chain uses TRBV4-1 with TRBJ2-7; 7 bases fit TRBD2. Germline CDR1 is MGHRA and CDR2 is YSYEKL. This CDR3 is built from 13 residues. V lost 0 bases to trimming and J lost 12 bases; unmatched junction nucleotides: 8. The CDR3 coding sequence is TGCGCCAGCAGCCAAGAGGGGGGGGACCCGATGTACTTC. As protein: CASSQEGGDPMYF.

J is TRBJ1-2 and V is TRBV27; tentative D call: TRBD1 (5 bases). Per germline, CDR1 MNHEY and CDR2 SMNVEV (reference sequence). The CDR3 extends over 14 amino acids. The V end lost 5 bases, the J end lost 2 bases, and 12 bases lay between the germline ends. The CDR3 DNA follows: TGTGCCAGCAGTCTGCGCAGGGAGAACTATGGCTACACCTTC. Protein sequence: CASSLRRENYGYTF.

The chain couples TRBV2 to TRBJ1-3; the D gene is possibly TRBD1 (5 bases). The CDR3 consists of 12 residues. Germline V gene data show CDR1 as SNHLY and CDR2 as FYNNEI. Trimming took off 7 bases at V and 10 bases at J, with 14 bases between the two ends. CDR3 loop: CASITTTATIYF. For the CDR3, the DNA is TGTGCCAGCATTACCACGACAGCTACCATATATTTT.

The chain couples TRBV15 to TRBJ2-5; the D gene is possibly TRBD2 (6 bases). The CDR3 is made up of 13 amino acids. Per the germline V gene, CDR1 is LNHNV and CDR2 is YYDKDF (reference sequence). Trimming took 3 bases from V and 5 from J, leaving 10 bases between them. CDR3: CATSSTGGETQYF. Here the CDR3 DNA reads TGTGCCACCAGCAGTACAGGAGGGGAGACCCAGTACTTC. The whole variable domain, remainder taken from reference TRBV15 and TRBJ2-5, is DAMVIQNPRYQVTQFGKPVTLSCSQTLNHNVMYWYQQKSSQAPKLLFHYYDKDFNNEADTPDNFQSRRPNTSFCFLDIRSPGLGDTAMYLCATSSTGGETQYFGPGTRLLVL.

The chain recombines TRBV29-1 with TRBJ1-1, with TRBD1 matching 7 bases. V shed 6 bases, J shed 5 bases, and the junction held 9 bases outside the gene matches. This CDR3 has 13 amino acids. The germline CDR1 and CDR2 sequences are SQVTM and ANQGSEA. The CDR3 is CSVLTGEGTEAFF. For the CDR3, the DNA is TGCAGCGTCTTAACAGGGGAGGGAACTGAAGCTTTCTTT. Using reference TRBV29-1 and TRBJ1-1 for the parts outside the CDR3, the full variable domain is SAVISQKPSRDICQRGTSLTIQCQVDSQVTMMFWYRQQPGQSLTLIATANQGSEATYESGFVIDKFPISRPNLTFSTLTVSNMSPEDSSIYLCSVLTGEGTEAFFGQGTRLTVV.